Listed below are T cell receptor beta chains from one sample, sequenced in a study of blood T cell repertoires in COVID-19. Here immunoSEQ multiplex PCR was the method, and the copy in TCRdb shows in-frame clones only, minus some. The sample has hundreds of thousands of clones, 86% seen once. Sequences were obtained from peripheral blood. These receptors originate from a man in his fifties or sixties with acute or convalescent COVID-19. CDR3s include the opening cysteine and the closing phenylalanine or tryptophan. The D gene is left open where the match is weak. A row's size may be missing; if present it is once, few, many or a size class.

TRBD1	TRBV7-2	TRBJ1-3	.	CASSLVRGTGSGNTIYF	TGTGCCAGCAGCTTAGTCCGAGGGACAGGCTCTGGAAACACCATATATTTT
.	TRBV12-3/TRBV12-4	TRBJ1-5	.	CASSSRIQQPQHF	TGTGCCAGCAGTTCCCGCATCCAGCAGCCCCAGCATTTT
TRBD2	TRBV5-1	TRBJ2-3	.	CASTLLTSVTDTQYF	TGCGCCAGCACCCTTTTGACTAGCGTCACAGATACGCAGTATTTT
TRBD1	TRBV10-2	TRBJ1-2	.	CASSESQGFYGYTF	TGCGCCAGCAGTGAGTCACAGGGGTTCTATGGCTACACCTTC
.	TRBV6-5	TRBJ1-5	few	CASCRVPGNQPQHF	TGTGCCAGCTGCCGGGTCCCGGGGAATCAGCCCCAGCATTTT
.	TRBV7-6	TRBJ1-1	.	CASSSSRGLSLAIMNTEAFF	TGTGCCAGCAGCTCTAGTAGGGGTCTAAGTCTGGCTATTATGAACACTGAAGCTTTCTTT
.	TRBV18	TRBJ2-7	.	CASSPPASRLPYEQYF	TGTGCCAGCTCACCACCGGCTTCCAGGTTGCCCTACGAGCAGTACTTC
.	TRBV7-9	TRBJ1-5	.	CASSLVGASNQPQHF	TGTGCCAGCAGCTTAGTTGGGGCGAGCAATCAGCCCCAGCATTTT
.	TRBV27	TRBJ2-1	few	CASSFRSRDTLPGQFF	TGTGCCAGCAGTTTCCGGTCCCGGGACACCCTCCCGGGGCAGTTCTTC
.	TRBV5-6	TRBJ1-2	.	CASSLGTRGYTF	TGTGCCAGCAGCTTAGGGACACGCGGCTACACCTTC
.	TRBV10-2	TRBJ1-1	.	CASSERYPDRGWGTEAFF	TGCGCCAGCAGTGAGCGGTACCCGGACAGAGGGTGGGGCACTGAAGCTTTCTTT
.	TRBV6-1	TRBJ1-5	.	CASSEGLSSNQPQHF	TGTGCCAGCAGTGAAGGACTGTCAAGCAATCAGCCCCAGCATTTT
.	TRBV18	TRBJ1-6	.	CASSLGHLGDSPLHF	TGTGCCAGCTCACTGGGACACCTTGGGGATTCACCCCTCCACTTT
TRBD1	TRBV4-1	TRBJ1-5	.	CASSQGQGNNQPQHF	TGCGCCAGCAGCCAAGGACAGGGGAACAATCAGCCCCAGCATTTT
TRBD1	TRBV12-3/TRBV12-4	TRBJ2-7	.	CASSSQGYEQYF	TGTGCCAGCAGTTCACAGGGGTACGAGCAGTACTTC
.	TRBV6-1	TRBJ1-1	.	CASSDPWNTEAFF	TGTGCCAGCAGTGATCCGTGGAACACTGAAGCTTTCTTT
.	TRBV7-9	TRBJ2-7	.	CASSLVGGAWGEQYF	TGTGCCAGCAGCTTAGTAGGCGGGGCTTGGGGAGAGCAGTACTTC
.	TRBV7-9	TRBJ1-5	once	CASSSSRRGQPQHF	TGTGCCAGCAGCTCTTCACGGCGGGGTCAGCCCCAGCATTTT
.	TRBV7-6	TRBJ2-2	.	CASSLGPSGTGELFF	TGTGCCAGCAGCTTAGGTCCGAGCGGGACCGGGGAGCTGTTTTTT
TRBD1	TRBV6-4	TRBJ2-3	many	CASSSTGADTQYF	TGTGCCAGCAGTTCCACAGGGGCAGATACGCAGTATTTT
.	TRBV5-5	TRBJ2-3	.	CASSSRLDTDTQYF	TGTGCCAGCAGTTCCCGACTAGACACAGATACGCAGTATTTT
TRBD1	TRBV6-2/TRBV6-3	TRBJ2-3	.	CASSYGSGTGGRDTQYF	TGTGCCAGCAGTTACGGATCGGGGACAGGGGGTAGGGATACGCAGTATTTT
.	TRBV29-1	TRBJ2-2	.	CSVEIRTGNTGELFF	TGCAGCGTTGAAATAAGGACGGGAAACACCGGGGAGCTGTTTTTT
TRBD1	TRBV6-1	TRBJ1-2	.	CASSEAPGQGMADTF	TGTGCCAGCAGTGAAGCACCGGGACAGGGGATGGCGGACACCTTC
.	TRBV7-9	TRBJ1-2	once	CASSPLTAPNYGYTF	TGTGCCAGCAGCCCCCTGACAGCGCCCAACTATGGCTACACCTTC
TRBD1	TRBV19	TRBJ1-2	.	CGDTGQKYGYTF	TGTGGGGACACGGGACAGAAGTATGGCTACACCTTC
TRBD1	TRBV4-1	TRBJ1-3	.	CASSLGTGGGNTIYF	TGCGCCAGCAGCCTTGGGACAGGAGGTGGAAACACCATATATTTT
TRBD1	TRBV9	TRBJ1-2	.	CASSVVAGGYGYTF	TGTGCCAGCAGCGTAGTTGCAGGGGGCTATGGCTACACCTTC
TRBD1	TRBV3-1/TRBV3-2	TRBJ2-7	few	CASSQTPTGGYEQYF	TGTGCCAGCAGCCAAACGCCGACAGGGGGGTACGAGCAGTACTTC
.	TRBV20-1	TRBJ2-3	.	CSASTGDGTDTQYF	TGCAGTGCTAGTACGGGGGACGGCACAGATACGCAGTATTTT
TRBD2	TRBV11-2	TRBJ2-1	.	CASSLVGGASNEQFF	TGTGCCAGCAGCTTAGTCGGGGGGGCCTCAAATGAGCAGTTCTTC
.	TRBV3-1/TRBV3-2	TRBJ1-5	.	CASSQGTVNQPQHF	TGTGCCAGCAGCCAAGGGACAGTCAATCAGCCCCAGCATTTT
.	TRBV2	TRBJ1-3	.	CASSGPSSGNTIYF	TGTGCCAGCAGTGGGCCGTCCTCTGGAAACACCATATATTTT
.	TRBV2	TRBJ1-2	.	CASSGQAFNYGYTF	TGTGCCAGCAGTGGACAGGCCTTTAACTATGGCTACACCTTC
.	TRBV19	TRBJ1-2	.	CASSIQPSLTNYGYTF	TGTGCCAGTAGTATCCAGCCTAGCCTAACAAACTATGGCTACACCTTC